The entry below describes one TCR beta chain. There is no known antigen for this receptor. It has no much larger one-base neighbor in the sample; base qualities were not kept. The trial excluded patients who had a history of autoimmune disease or who were on systemic immunosuppression. In every dose cohort, peripheral blood was drawn for TCR sequencing at baseline, cycle 4 day 1, and cycle 7 day 1. The samples were drawn from a first-in-human, open-label, multicenter phase I dose-escalation trial of ivuxolimab. Adults with locally advanced or metastatic melanoma, renal cell, hepatocellular, or head and neck squamous cell carcinoma were enrolled in the trial. CD4+ and CD8+ T cells were sorted separately from peripheral blood before TCR sequencing. The data stem from a study of OX40 agonist ivuxolimab in advanced cancers. A note on the overall study: Ivuxolimab was a fully human IgG2 agonistic monoclonal antibody targeting the costimulatory receptor OX40 (CD134). Intravenous ivuxolimab was administered to patients every 2 weeks at six dose levels: 0.01, 0.1, 0.3, 1.5, 3 and 10 mg/kg. Of the approximately 50 dose-escalation patients, hepatocellular carcinoma was present in roughly 19, melanoma in approximately 15, renal cell carcinoma in 9 and head and neck cancer in 9. In the dose-escalation cohort, 65% to 85% of patients were male, and the mean age was 60 years with a range of roughly 20 to 85. Patients were allowed to have had prior anti-PD-1, anti-PD-L1 or anti-CTLA-4 therapy, and 30% to 40% of the dose-escalation patients had previously received checkpoint inhibitors. Partial responses occurred in three dose-escalation patients: two with cutaneous melanoma and one with hepatocellular carcinoma. The point of sequencing TCRbeta in the periphery was to test whether ivuxolimab changed TCR sequence diversity and drove clonal T-cell expansion. The paper reports the monotherapy dose-escalation portion (N of about 52 patients) of the phase I ivuxolimab trial. Here is what the overall study found, with its caveats: On average, CD8+ T cells showed more expanded clones than CD4+ T cells after ivuxolimab. The antigen specificity of the peripheral T cells that underwent clonal expansion was not determined. Clonal expansion of both CD4+ and CD8+ blood T cells was observed from baseline to week 6 at doses 0.1 to 3.0 mg/kg. In the 0.1-3.0 mg/kg groups, partial responders had among the lowest normalized peripheral clonal expansion, particularly in CD8+ T cells. Low levels of normalized T-cell clonal expansion were also seen in some patients who did not respond.

From cysteine to phenylalanine, the CDR3 is 16 amino acids long. Only the CDR3 DNA is retained, 48 bases long and in frame from the first base. CDR1 and CDR2 were assigned from the germline V gene as MNHNS and SASEGT. V is shortened by 3 bases, J by 0 bases, and the region joining them spans 12 bases. Genomic DNA was isolated from the sorted cells so that the TCRbeta CDR3 region could be sequenced. The immunoSEQ Assay was used for sequencing of TCRbeta CDR3 regions. In TCRdb, the immuneACCESS table is reduced to in-frame sequences with V and J assigned. These tables do not hold every clone; where another copy was compared, an unresolved V gene accounts for under half, and the others remain unexplained. Here the sample has about 70,000 clones; 86% occur a single time. The ten largest clones capture under 7.5% of the sample.

The receptor was derived from an adult with an advanced solid tumor such as melanoma, head and neck, liver or kidney cancer. The chain couples TRBV6-1 to TRBJ1-3, with no reliable assignment of the D segment. The source material was CD4+ or CD8+ T cells sorted from blood, sampled in a trial of the OX40 agonist ivuxolimab. The CDR3 protein: CASSDNAGNSGNTIYF. The DNA sequence reads TGTGCCAGCAGTGATAACGCGGGGAACTCTGGAAACACCATATATTTT.